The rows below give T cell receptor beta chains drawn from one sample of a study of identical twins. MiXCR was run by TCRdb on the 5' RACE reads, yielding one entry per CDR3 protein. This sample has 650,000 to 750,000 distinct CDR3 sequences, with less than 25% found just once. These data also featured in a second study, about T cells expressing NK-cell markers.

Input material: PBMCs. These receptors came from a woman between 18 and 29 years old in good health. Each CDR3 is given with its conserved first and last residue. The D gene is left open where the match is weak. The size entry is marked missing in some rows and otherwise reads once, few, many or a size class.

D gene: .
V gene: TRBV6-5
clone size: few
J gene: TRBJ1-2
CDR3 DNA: TGTGCCAGCAGTTACCCGGCGTTCTATGGCTACACCTTC
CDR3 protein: CASSYPAFYGYTF

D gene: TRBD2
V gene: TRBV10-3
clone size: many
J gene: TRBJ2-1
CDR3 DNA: TGTGCCATCAGTGAGGACGGGAGGTACAATGAGCAGTTCTTC
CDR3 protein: CAISEDGRYNEQFF

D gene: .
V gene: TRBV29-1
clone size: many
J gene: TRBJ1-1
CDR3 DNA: TGCAGCGTTAGCCGCCAGGGTATGACTGAAGCTTTCTTT
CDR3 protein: CSVSRQGMTEAFF

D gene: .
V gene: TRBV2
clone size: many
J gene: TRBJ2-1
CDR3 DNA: TGTGCCAGCAACCCCGGGACTCGGAATGAGCAGTTCTTC
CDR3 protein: CASNPGTRNEQFF

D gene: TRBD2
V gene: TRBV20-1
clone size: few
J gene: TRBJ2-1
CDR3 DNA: TGCAGTGCGGGAGCTAGCGGGAGGGATCACAATGAGCAGTTCTTC
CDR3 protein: CSAGASGRDHNEQFF

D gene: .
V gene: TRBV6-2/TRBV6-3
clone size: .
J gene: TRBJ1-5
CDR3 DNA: TGTGCCAGCACCCCTAGGAGAGATAGCAATCAGCCCCAGCATTTT
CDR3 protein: CASTPRRDSNQPQHF

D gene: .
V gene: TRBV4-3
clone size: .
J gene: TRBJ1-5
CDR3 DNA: TGCGCCAGCAGCTACGGGGCGGGAGGACAGCCCCAGCATTTT
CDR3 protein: CASSYGAGGQPQHF

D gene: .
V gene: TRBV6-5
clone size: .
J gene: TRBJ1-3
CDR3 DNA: TGTGCCAGCAGTTACTCGACCCCGGTTGGTAGAAACACCATATATTTT
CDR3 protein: CASSYSTPVGRNTIYF

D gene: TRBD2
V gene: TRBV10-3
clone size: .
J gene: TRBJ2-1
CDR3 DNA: TGTGCCATCAGAGCGGGAGGGACATACAATGAGCAGTTCTTC
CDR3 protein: CAIRAGGTYNEQFF

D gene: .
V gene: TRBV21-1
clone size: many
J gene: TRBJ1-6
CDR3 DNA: TGTGCCAGCAGCAAATTTGGCAGCTCCTATAATTCACCCCTCCACTTT
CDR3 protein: CASSKFGSSYNSPLHF

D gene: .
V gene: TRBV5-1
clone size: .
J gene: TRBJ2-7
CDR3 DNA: TGCGCCAGCAGCTTGATACAGTTCGGCGTCGTCGAGCAGTACTTC
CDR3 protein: CASSLIQFGVVEQYF

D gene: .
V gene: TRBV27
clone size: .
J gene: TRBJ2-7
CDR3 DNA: TGTGCCAGCAGCTTACAGGGTGTTGCTTACGAGCAGTACTTC
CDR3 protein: CASSLQGVAYEQYF

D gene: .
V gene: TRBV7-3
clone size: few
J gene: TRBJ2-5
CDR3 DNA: TGTGCCAGCAGTTTATCCAAGCCCGAGACCCAGTACTTC
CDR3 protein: CASSLSKPETQYF

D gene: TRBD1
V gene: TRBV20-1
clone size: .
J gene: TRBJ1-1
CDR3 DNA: TGCAGTGCTAGATCGGGACAGGGTGAAGCTTTCTTT
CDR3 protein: CSARSGQGEAFF

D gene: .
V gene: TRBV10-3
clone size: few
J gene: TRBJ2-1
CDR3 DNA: TGTGCCATCAGTGGGGATAGGGCCAACTCCTACAATGAGCAGTTCTTC
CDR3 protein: CAISGDRANSYNEQFF

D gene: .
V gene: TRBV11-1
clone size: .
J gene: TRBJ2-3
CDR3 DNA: TGTGCCAGCAGCTTCTCGAGGGGGAAAAGCGTTGGTGCGGATACGCAGTATTTT
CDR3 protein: CASSFSRGKSVGADTQYF

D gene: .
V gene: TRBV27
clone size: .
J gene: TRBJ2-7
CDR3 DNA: TGTGCCAGCAGTTTATCGGCCGGTTCCTACGAGCAGTACTTC
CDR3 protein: CASSLSAGSYEQYF

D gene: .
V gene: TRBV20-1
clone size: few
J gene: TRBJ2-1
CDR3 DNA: TGCAGTGCTAGGCGTGGGGAAAGTAATATCTGGAATGAGCAGTTCTTC
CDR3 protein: CSARRGESNIWNEQFF

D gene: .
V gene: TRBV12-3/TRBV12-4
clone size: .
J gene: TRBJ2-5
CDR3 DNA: TGTGCCAGCAGTTTTTGGGCGGGGGAGACCCAGTACTTC
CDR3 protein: CASSFWAGETQYF

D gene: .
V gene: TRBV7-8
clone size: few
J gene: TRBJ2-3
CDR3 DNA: TGTGCCAGCAGCTTGGGACCTCTGCCGCAGTATTTT
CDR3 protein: CASSLGPLPQYF

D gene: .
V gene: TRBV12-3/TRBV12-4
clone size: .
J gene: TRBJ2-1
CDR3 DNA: TGTGCCAGCAGTTTAAAGGGTGGGTACAATGAGCAGTTCTTC
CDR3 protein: CASSLKGGYNEQFF

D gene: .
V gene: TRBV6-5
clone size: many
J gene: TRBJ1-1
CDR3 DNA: TGTGCCAGCAGTTACTCAGATGGCGGATACACTGAAGCTTTCTTT
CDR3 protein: CASSYSDGGYTEAFF

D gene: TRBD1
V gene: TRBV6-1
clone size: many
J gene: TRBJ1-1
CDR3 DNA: TGTGCCAGCAGTCCGAGTTGGACAGGGGTAGGCGAAGCTTTCTTT
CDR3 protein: CASSPSWTGVGEAFF

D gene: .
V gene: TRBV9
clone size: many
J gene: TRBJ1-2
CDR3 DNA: TGTGCCAGCAAAGGGGGGGACTATGGCTACACCTTC
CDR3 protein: CASKGGDYGYTF

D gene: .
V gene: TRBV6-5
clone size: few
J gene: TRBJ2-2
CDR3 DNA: TGTGCCAGCAGTTACTCCAAGACAGATCGCGGCTGGGAGCTGTTTTTT
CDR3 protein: CASSYSKTDRGWELFF

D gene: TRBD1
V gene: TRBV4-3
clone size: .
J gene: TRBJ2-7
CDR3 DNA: TGCGCCAGCAGCCAAGGAACAAGGGGGCACAGAACCTGGGAGCAGTACTTC
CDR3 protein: CASSQGTRGHRTWEQYF

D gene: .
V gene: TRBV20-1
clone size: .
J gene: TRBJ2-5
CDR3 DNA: TGCAGTGCCAGAGGGGGGCAGGAAGAGACCCAGTACTTC
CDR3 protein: CSARGGQEETQYF

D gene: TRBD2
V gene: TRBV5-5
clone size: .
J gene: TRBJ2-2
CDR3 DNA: TGTGCCAGCAGCTCCGGACTAGCGGAAAACACCGGGGAGCTGTTTTTT
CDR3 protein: CASSSGLAENTGELFF

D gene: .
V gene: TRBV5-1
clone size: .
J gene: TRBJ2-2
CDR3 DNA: TGCGCCAGCAACGGACCCTCGAACACCGGGGAGCTGTTTTTT
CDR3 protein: CASNGPSNTGELFF

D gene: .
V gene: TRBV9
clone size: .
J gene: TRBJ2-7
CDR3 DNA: TGTGCCAGCAGCGTATCAGGTTACGAGCAGTACTTC
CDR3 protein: CASSVSGYEQYF

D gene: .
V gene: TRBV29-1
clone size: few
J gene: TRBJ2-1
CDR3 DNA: TGCAGCGTTGTATTAAGGAGGGTTACTACAGACAATGAGCAGTTCTTC
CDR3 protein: CSVVLRRVTTDNEQFF

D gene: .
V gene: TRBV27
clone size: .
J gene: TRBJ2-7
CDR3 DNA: TGTGCCAGCAGTTCGTCCGGTCGCCCGAGCTCCTACGAGCAGTACTTC
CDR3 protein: CASSSSGRPSSYEQYF

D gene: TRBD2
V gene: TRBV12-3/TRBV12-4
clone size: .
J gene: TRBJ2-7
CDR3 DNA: TGTGCCAGCAGTTTCTCAGCGGGAGCGGGGGAGCAGTACTTC
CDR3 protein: CASSFSAGAGEQYF

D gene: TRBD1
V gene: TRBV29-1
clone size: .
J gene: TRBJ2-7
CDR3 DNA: TGCAGCGTTGAAGATAAACGGACAGGGCTCTACGAGCAGTACTTC
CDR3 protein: CSVEDKRTGLYEQYF

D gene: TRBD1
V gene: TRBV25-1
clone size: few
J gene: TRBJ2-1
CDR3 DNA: TGTGCCATAAAGGGACAGGGGTACAATGAGCAGTTCTTC
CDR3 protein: CAIKGQGYNEQFF

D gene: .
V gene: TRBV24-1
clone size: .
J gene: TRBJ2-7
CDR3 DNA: TGTGCCACCAGTGATCTGACCCGGGACATTTCCTACGAGCAGTACTTC
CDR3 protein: CATSDLTRDISYEQYF

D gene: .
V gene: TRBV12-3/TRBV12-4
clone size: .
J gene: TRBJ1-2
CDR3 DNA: TGTGCCAGCAGTTTCGCCAGGACCTATGGCTACACCTTC
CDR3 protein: CASSFARTYGYTF

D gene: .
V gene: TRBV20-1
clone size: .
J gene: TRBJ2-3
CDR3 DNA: TGCAGTGTCCTTTTCGACAGGCCAGATACGCAGTATTTT
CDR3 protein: CSVLFDRPDTQYF

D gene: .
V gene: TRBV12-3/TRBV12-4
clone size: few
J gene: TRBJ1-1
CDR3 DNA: TGTGCCAGCAGTTTCGTCGGACAAAGTGAAGCTTTCTTT
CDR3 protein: CASSFVGQSEAFF

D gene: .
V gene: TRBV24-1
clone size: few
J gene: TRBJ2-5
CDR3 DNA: TGTGCCACCCGGGAGGAGACCCAGTACTTC
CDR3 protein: CATREETQYF

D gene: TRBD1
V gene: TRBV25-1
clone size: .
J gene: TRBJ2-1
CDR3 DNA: TGTGCCAGCACACCGGGACAGGGGGTCAATGAGCAGTTCTTC
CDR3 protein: CASTPGQGVNEQFF

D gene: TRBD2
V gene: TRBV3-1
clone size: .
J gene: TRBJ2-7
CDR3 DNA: TGTGCCAGCAGCCAAGGGACTAGCGGAATCGAGCAGTACTTC
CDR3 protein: CASSQGTSGIEQYF

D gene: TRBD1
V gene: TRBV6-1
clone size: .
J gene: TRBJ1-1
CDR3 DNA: TGTGCCAGCAGTACAGGGGGCTGGGAGGAAGCTTTCTTT
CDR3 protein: CASSTGGWEEAFF

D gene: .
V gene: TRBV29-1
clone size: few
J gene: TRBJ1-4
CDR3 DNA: TGCAGCGTCGCACAACAAGGGAGTGTAAAACTGTTTTTT
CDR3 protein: CSVAQQGSVKLFF

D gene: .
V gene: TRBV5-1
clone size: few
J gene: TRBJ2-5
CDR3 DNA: TGCGCCAGCAGCTTGGCCCCCGGGGCCGCAGAGACCCAGTACTTC
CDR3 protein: CASSLAPGAAETQYF

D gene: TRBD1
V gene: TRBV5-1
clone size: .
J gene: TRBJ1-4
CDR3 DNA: TGCGCCAGCAGCCAGGGGGTGGATGAAAAACTGTTTTTT
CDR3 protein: CASSQGVDEKLFF

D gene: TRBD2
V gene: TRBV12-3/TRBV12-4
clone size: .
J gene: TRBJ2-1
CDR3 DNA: TGTGCCAGCAGCTCCAGCGGGAGGGCAGTCAATGAGCAGTTCTTC
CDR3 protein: CASSSSGRAVNEQFF

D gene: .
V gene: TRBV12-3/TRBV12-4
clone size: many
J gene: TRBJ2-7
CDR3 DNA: TGTGCCAGCAGTACGCCTATGCACGAGCAGTACTTC
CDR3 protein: CASSTPMHEQYF

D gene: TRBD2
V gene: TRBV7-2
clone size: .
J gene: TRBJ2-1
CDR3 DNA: TGTGCCAGCAGCACCCGGGACTACCCTGGGCTTGAGCAGTTCTTC
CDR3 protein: CASSTRDYPGLEQFF

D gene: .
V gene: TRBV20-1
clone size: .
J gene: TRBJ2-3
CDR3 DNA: TGCAGTGCTCCCACTTTAGGACAGATTAGCACAGATACGCAGTATTTT
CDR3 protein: CSAPTLGQISTDTQYF

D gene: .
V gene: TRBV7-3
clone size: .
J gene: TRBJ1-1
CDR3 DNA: TGTGCCAGCAGCCCGGGGAACTCCCGTCCAGCTTTCTTT
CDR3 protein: CASSPGNSRPAFF

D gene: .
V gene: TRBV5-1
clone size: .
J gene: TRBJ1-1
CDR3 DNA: TGCGCCAGCAGCGAGAGATTGAGGGGAAGGGGTAGGGACACTGAAGCTTTCTTT
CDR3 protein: CASSERLRGRGRDTEAFF

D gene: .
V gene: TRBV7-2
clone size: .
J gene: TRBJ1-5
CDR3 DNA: TGTGCCAGCAGCTTAGCGGGTTGGCAGCCCCAGCATTTT
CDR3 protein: CASSLAGWQPQHF